This TCR beta chain was recovered during a study of T-cell reconstitution after alpha-beta-depleted transplantation in children. Overall study results and limits: Several hundred rapidly expanded clones from non-depleted graft cells reportedly supplied alpha-beta T cells about two months post-transplant. One year post-transplant, T-cell counts and diversity were largely derived from T cells produced anew.

This clonotype appeared once. Its antigen is undetermined. The CDR3 extends over 14 amino acids. The V gene's germline CDR1 is SNHLY and CDR2 FYNNEI. V lost 9 bases, J lost 4 bases, and 6 bases stayed unmatched. Unique molecular identifiers featured in how the TCRbeta library was prepared. Each CDR3 protein gets one entry after TCRdb re-called the PCR reads with MiXCR. The sample carries 600,000 or so distinct CDR3 sequences, 23% recorded once. The chain employs TRBV2 and TRBJ2-1, with 10 bases fitting TRBD1. The sample was PBMCs, mostly from graft donor cells, taken 360 days after TCRalphabeta/CD19-depleted stem cell transplant. The sequence derives from a boy under two years old who had a stem cell transplant for acute myeloid leukemia, so the T cells may come from the graft donor. The CDR3 here is CARGDRGPYNEQFF. As DNA, the CDR3 is TGTGCCAGAGGGGACAGGGGTCCTTACAATGAGCAGTTCTTC.